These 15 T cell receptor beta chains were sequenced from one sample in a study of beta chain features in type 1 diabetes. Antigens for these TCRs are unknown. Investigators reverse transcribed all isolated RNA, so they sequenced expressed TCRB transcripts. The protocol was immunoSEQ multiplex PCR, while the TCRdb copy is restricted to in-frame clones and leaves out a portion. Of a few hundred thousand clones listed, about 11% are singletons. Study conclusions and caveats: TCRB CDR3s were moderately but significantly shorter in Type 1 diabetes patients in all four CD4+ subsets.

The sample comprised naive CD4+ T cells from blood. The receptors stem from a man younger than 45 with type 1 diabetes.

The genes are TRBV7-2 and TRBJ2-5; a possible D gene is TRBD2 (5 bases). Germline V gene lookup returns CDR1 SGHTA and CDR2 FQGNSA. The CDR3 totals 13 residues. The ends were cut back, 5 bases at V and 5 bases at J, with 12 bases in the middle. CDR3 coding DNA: TGTGCCAGCAGCCAGGTCGGGGAGGAGACCCAGTACTTC. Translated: CASSQVGEETQYF.

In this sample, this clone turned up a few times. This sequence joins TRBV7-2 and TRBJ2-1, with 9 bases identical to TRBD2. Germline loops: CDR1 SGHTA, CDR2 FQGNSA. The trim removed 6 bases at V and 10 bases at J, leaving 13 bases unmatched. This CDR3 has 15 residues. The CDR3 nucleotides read TGTGCCAGCAGTCCACCCGCGGGGGGGCCTCGGGAGCAGTTCTTC. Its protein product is CASSPPAGGPREQFF.

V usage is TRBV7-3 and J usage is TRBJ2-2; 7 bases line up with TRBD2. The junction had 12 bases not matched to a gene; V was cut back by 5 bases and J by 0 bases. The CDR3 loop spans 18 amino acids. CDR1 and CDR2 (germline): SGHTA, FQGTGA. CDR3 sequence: CASSPQVGLLTNTGELFF. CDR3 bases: TGTGCCAGCAGCCCTCAAGTGGGACTATTAACGAACACCGGGGAGCTGTTTTTT.

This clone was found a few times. In DNA form, the CDR3 reads TGTGCCACCAGGCCAGGGGGGAGCACAGATACGCAGTATTTT. Protein sequence: CATRPGGSTDTQYF. The chain combines TRBV28 with TRBJ2-3, with a weak D call TRBD1 (7 bases). Trimming shortened V by 10 bases and J by 0 bases, and 14 bases separated the two germline ends. Germline lookup yields CDR1 MDHEN and CDR2 SYDVKM. The CDR3 is 14 amino acids.

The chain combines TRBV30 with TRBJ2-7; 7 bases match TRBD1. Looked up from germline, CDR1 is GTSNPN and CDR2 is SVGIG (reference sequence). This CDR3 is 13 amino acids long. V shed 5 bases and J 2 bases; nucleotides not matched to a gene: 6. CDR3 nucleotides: TGTGCCTGGGGCCTCGGACAGGCCTACGAGCAGTACTTC. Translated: CAWGLGQAYEQYF.

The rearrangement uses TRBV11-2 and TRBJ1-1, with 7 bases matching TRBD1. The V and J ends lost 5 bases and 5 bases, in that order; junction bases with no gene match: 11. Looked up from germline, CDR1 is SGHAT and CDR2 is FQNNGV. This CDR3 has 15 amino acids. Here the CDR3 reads CASSALWDRSTEAFF. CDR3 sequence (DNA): TGTGCCAGCAGCGCCCTCTGGGACAGAAGTACTGAAGCTTTCTTT.

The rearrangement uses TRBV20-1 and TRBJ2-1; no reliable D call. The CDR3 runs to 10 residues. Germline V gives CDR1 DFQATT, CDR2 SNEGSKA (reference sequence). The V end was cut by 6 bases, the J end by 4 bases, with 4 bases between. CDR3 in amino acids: CSALYNEQFF. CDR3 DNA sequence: TGCAGTGCCCTTTACAATGAGCAGTTCTTC.

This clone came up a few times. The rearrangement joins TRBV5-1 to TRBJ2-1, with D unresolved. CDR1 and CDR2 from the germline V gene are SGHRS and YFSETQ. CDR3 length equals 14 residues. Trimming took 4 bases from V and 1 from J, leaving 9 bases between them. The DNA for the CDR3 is TGCGCCAGCAGCGTTTACAGTTCCTACAATGAGCAGTTCTTC. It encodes CASSVYSSYNEQFF.

The CDR3 DNA reads as TGCGCCTGCCATGGACAGGATGGTTCACCCCTCCACTTT. Translated, it gives CACHGQDGSPLHF. The rearrangement joins TRBV5-1 to TRBJ1-6; 7 nucleotides align to TRBD1. With V trimmed by 10 bases and J by 9 bases, 10 bases remained unmatched. Per the germline V gene, CDR1 is SGHRS and CDR2 is YFSETQ. The CDR3 totals 13 residues. The full variable domain, its missing parts supplied by reference TRBV5-1 and TRBJ1-6, is KAGVTQTPRYLIKTRGQQVTLSCSPISGHRSVSWYQQTPGQGLQFLFEYFSETQRNKGNFPGRFSGRQFSNSRSEMNVSTLELGDSALYLCACHGQDGSPLHFGNGTRLTVT.

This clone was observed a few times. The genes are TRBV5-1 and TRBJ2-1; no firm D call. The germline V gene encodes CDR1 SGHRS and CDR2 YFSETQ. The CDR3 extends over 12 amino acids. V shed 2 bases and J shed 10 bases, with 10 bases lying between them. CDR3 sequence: CASSFQNGEQFF. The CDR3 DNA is TGCGCCAGCAGCTTTCAAAACGGGGAGCAGTTCTTC.

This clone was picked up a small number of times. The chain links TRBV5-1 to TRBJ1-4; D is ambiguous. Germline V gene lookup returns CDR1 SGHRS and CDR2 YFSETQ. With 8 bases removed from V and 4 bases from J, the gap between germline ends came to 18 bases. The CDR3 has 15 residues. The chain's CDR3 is CASSDTSGSNEKLFF. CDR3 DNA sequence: TGCGCCAGTTCAGACACGTCGGGGAGTAATGAAAAACTGTTTTTT.

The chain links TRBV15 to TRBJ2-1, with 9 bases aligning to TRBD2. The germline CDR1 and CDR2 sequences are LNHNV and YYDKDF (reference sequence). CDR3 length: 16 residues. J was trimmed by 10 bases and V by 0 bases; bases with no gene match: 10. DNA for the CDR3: TGTGCCACCAGCAGAGATGCGGCTAGCGGGGTGGGGGAGCAGTTCTTC. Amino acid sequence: CATSRDAASGVGEQFF.

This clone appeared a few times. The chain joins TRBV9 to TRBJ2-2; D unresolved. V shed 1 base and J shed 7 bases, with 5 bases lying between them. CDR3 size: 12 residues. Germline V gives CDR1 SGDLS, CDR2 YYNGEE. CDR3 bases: TGTGCCAGCAGCGTATTCGGCGGGGAGCTGTTTTTT. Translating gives CASSVFGGELFF.

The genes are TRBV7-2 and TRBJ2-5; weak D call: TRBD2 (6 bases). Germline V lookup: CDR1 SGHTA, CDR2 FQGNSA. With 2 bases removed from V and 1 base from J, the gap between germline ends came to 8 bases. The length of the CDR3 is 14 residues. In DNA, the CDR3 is TGTGCCAGCAGCTTACGAGCGGGCCAAGAGACCCAGTACTTC. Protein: CASSLRAGQETQYF.

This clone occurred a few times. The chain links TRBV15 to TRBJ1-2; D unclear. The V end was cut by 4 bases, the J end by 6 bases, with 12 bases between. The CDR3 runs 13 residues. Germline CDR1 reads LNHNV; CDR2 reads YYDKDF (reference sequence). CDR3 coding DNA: TGTGCCACCAGCATCCCCGGGGTCGATGGCTACACCTTC. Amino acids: CATSIPGVDGYTF.